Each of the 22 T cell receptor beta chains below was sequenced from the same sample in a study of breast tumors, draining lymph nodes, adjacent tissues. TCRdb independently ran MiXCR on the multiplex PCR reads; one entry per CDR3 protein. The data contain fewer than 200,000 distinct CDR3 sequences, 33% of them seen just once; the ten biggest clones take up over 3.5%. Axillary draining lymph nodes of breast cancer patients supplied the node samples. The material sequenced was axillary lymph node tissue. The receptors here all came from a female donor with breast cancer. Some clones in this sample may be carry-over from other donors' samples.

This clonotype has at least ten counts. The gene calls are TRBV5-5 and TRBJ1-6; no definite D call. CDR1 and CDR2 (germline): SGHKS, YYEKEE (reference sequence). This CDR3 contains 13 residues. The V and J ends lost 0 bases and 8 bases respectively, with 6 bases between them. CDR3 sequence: CASSLGLDSPLHF. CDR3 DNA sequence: TGTGCCAGCAGCTTGGGGCTGGATTCACCCCTCCACTTT. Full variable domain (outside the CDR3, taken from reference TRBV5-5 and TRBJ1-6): DAGVTQSPTHLIKTRGQQVTLRCSPISGHKSVSWYQQVLGQGPQFIFQYYEKEERGRGNFPDRFSARQFPNYSSELNVNALLLGDSALYLCASSLGLDSPLHFGNGTRLTVT.

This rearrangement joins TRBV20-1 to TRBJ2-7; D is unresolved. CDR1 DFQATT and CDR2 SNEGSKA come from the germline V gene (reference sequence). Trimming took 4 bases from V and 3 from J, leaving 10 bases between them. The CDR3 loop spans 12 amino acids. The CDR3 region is CSAMQNFYEQYF. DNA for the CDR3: TGCAGTGCTATGCAGAACTTCTACGAGCAGTACTTC.

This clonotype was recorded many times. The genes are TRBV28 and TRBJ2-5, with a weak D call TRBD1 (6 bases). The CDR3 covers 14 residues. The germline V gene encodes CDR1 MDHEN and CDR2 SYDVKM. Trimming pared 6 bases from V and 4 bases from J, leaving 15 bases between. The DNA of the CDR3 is TGTGCCAGCAGAACACAGGGCGACGTAGAGACCCAGTACTTC. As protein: CASRTQGDVETQYF.

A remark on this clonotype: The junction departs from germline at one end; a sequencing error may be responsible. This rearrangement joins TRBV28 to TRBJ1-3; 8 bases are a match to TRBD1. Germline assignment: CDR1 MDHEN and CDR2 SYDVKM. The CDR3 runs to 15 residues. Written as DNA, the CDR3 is TGTGCCAGCAGCTATCAGGGGGCGGTGGGAAGCACCATATATTTT. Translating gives CASSYQGAVGSTIYF.

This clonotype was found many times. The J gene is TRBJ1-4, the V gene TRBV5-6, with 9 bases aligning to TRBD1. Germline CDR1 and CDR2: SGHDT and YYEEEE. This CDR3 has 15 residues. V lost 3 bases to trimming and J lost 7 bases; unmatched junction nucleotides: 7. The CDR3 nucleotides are TGTGCCAGCAGCTCCAGGACAGGGGAGGGTGAAAAACTGTTTTTT. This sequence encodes CASSSRTGEGEKLFF.

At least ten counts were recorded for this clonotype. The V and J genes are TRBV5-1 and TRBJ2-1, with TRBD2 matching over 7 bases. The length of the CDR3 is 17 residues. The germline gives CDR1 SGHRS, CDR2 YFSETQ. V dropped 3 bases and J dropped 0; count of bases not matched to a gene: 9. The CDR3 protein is CASSSEIAGLSYNEQFF. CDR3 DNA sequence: TGCGCCAGCAGCTCGGAAATAGCGGGCCTCTCCTACAATGAGCAGTTCTTC. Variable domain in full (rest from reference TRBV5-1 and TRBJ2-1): KAGVTQTPRYLIKTRGQQVTLSCSPISGHRSVSWYQQTPGQGLQFLFEYFSETQRNKGNFPGRFSGRQFSNSRSEMNVSTLELGDSALYLCASSSEIAGLSYNEQFFGPGTRLTVL.

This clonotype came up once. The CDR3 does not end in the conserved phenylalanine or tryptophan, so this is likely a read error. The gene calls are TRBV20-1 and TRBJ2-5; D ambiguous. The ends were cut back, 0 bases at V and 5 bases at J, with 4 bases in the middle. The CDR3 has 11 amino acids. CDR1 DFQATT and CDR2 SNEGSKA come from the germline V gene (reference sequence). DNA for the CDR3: TGCAGTGCTAGAGAGGGGGAGACCCAGTACCTC. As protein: CSAREGETQYL.

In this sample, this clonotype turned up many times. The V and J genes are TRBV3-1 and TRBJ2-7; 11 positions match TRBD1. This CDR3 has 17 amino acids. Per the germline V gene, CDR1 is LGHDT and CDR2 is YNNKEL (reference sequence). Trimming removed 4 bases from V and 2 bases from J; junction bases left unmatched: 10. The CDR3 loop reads CASSRWTGGVLPYEQYF. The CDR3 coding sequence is TGTGCCAGCAGCCGTTGGACAGGGGGCGTTTTACCCTACGAGCAGTACTTC.

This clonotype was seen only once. The CDR3 protein is CASSNTGVEETQYF. CDR3 DNA: TGTGCCAGCAGTAATACAGGGGTGGAAGAGACCCAGTACTTC. The chain recombines TRBV25-1 with TRBJ2-5, with TRBD1 matching 7 bases. The CDR3 has 14 amino acids. Germline-derived CDR1 and CDR2 are MGHDK and SYGVNS. The J segment lost 3 bases and the V segment lost 5 bases, leaving 6 bases of the junction unmatched.

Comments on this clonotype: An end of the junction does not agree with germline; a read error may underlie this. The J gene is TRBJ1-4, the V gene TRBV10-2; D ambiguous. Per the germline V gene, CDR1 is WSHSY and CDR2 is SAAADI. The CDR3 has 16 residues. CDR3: CASKGPRSTANEKLIF. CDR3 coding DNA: TGCGCCAGTAAAGGACCGCGCTCTACTGCTAATGAAAAACTGATTTTT.

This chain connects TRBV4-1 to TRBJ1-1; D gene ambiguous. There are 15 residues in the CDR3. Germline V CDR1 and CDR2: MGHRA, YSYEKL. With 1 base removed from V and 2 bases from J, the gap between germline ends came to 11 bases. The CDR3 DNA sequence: TGCGCCAGCAGCCAAGGTTGGACCACTAACACTGAAGCTTTCTTT. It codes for CASSQGWTTNTEAFF.

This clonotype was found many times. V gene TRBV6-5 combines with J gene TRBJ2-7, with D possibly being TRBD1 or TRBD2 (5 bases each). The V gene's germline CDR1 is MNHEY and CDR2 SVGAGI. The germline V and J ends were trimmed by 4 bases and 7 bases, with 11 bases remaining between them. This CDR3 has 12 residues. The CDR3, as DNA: TGTGCCAGCAGTTCCGAGGGGTCGGAGCAGTACTTC. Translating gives CASSSEGSEQYF.

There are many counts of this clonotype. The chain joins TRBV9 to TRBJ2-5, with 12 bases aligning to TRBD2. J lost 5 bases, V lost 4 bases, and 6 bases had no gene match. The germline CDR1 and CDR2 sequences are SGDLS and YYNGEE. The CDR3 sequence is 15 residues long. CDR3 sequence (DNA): TGTGCCAGCAGCTTGTCTAGCGGGGGGGGGGAGACCCAGTACTTC. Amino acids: CASSLSSGGGETQYF.

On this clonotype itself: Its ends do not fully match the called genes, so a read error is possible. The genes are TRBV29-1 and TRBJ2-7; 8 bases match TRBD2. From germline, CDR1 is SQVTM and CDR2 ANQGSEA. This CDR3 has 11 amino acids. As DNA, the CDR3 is TGCAGCGTTAGAGGTGAGCGGGAGCAGTGCTTC. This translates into CSVRGEREQCF.

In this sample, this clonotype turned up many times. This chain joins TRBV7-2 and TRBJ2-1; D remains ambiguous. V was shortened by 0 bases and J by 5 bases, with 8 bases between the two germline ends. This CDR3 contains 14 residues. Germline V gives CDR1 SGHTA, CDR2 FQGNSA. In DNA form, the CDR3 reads TGTGCCAGCAGCTTAGCGTACCTTAACAATGAGCAGTTCTTC. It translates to CASSLAYLNNEQFF.

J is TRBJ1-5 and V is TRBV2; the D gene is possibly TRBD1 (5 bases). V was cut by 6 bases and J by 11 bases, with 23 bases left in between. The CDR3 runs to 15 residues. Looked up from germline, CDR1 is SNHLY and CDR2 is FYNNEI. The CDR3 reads CASSPERGRAETQHF. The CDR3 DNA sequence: TGTGCCAGCAGCCCTGAGAGGGGTAGGGCCGAGACCCAGCATTTT.

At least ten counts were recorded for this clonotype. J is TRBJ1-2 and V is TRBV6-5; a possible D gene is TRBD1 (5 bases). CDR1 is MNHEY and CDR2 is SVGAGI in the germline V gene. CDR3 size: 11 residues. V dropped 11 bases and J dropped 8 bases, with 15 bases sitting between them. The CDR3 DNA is TGTGCCTCAGGGTGGGGGAGGGGCTACACCTTC. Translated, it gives CASGWGRGYTF.

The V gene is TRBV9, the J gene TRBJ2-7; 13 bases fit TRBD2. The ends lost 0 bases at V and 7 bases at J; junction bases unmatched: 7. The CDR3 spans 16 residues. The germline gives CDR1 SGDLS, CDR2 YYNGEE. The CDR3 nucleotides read TGTGCCAGCAGCGTAGCTGGCGGGACTAGCGGGACTGAGCAGTACTTC. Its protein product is CASSVAGGTSGTEQYF.

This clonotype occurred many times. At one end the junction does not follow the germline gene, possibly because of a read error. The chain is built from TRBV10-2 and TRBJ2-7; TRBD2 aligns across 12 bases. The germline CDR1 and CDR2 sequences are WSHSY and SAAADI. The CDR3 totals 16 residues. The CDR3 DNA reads TGCGCCAGCGGTGAGGGGCTAGCGGGGGGGTCCTACGAGCAGTACTTC. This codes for CASGEGLAGGSYEQYF.

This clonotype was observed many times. CDR3 residues: CASSSRGGNTGELFF. Written as DNA, the CDR3 is TGTGCCAGCAGCTCCAGGGGGGGTAACACCGGGGAGCTGTTTTTT. The V and J genes are TRBV7-8 and TRBJ2-2, with D perhaps TRBD1 or TRBD2 (7 bases each). Germline assignment: CDR1 SGHVS and CDR2 FQNEAQ. Trimming pared 4 bases from V and 2 bases from J, leaving 11 bases between. The CDR3 is made up of 15 amino acids. Together with reference TRBV7-8 and TRBJ2-2, the CDR3 gives the full variable domain: GAGVSQSPRYKVAKRGQDVALRCDPISGHVSLFWYQQALGQGPEFLTYFQNEAQLDKSGLPSDRFFAERPEGSVSTLKIQRTQQEDSAVYLCASSSRGGNTGELFFGEGSRLTVL.

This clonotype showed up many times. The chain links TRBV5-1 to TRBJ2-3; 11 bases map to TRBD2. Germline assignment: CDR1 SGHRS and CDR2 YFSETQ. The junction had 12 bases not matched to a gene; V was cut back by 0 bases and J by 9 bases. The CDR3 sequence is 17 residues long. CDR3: CASSLVSASGGTRTQYF. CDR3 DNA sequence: TGCGCCAGCAGCTTGGTATCGGCTAGCGGGGGGACCAGGACGCAGTATTTT.

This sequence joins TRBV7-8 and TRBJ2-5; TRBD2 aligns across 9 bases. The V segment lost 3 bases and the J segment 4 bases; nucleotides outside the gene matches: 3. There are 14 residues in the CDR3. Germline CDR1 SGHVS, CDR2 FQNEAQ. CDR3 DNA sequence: TGTGCCAGCAGCTTGGCGGGGGGGCGAGAGACCCAGTACTTC. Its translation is CASSLAGGRETQYF.